This TCR beta chain was captured by sequencing in a study of T cells in Graves' hyperthyroidism and ophthalmopathy. The V end was cut by 0 bases, the J end by 6 bases, with 17 bases between. The CDR3 loop spans 16 amino acids. CDR1 is DFQATT and CDR2 is SNEGSKA in the germline V gene (reference sequence). Patients were excluded for uncontrolled infection, other autoimmune disease, pregnancy or lactation. Amplified TCR beta CDR3 regions came from RNA transcripts. RT-PCR in the first round (using the HTBI primer set) targeted the TCR CDR3. One entry per CDR3 protein, called by TCRdb with MiXCR from the multiplex PCR reads. The table includes under 350,000 distinct CDR3 sequences, around a sixth detected once.

This TCR was recovered from a woman in her forties or fifties with Graves' hyperthyroidism. V gene TRBV20-1 combines with J gene TRBJ2-2; the D gene could be TRBD1 or TRBD2 (6 bases each). The sample consisted of blood. CDR3 sequence: CSARDLVRGVAGELFF. The CDR3, as DNA: TGCAGTGCTAGAGATCTTGTGAGGGGGGTGGCCGGGGAGCTGTTTTTT.